This T cell receptor (beta chain) emerged from a study of radiotherapy plus CTLA-4 blockade in lung cancer. As concerns this clone: One end of the junction varies from germline; a read error may be responsible.

Method: immunoSEQ multiplex PCR; TCRdb's copy keeps in-frame clones and lacks some. The sample shows 35,000 to 45,000 clones, around 85% of them seen only once. In germline, CDR1 is MNHEY, CDR2 SVGAGI. This CDR3 spans 12 amino acids. This sequence joins TRBV6-5 and TRBJ2-7; maybe TRBD1 (8 bases). The TCR was taken from a human donor with non-small cell lung cancer who had stable disease on radiotherapy plus ipilimumab. The sample consisted of peripheral blood, taken from a patient treated with radiotherapy plus ipilimumab. CDR3 DNA: TGTGCCAGCGGTTACAGGGGGGGCGAGCAGTACTTC. This sequence encodes CASGYRGGEQYF.